Below, 6 T cell receptor beta chains from the same sample are listed, as sequenced in a study of T cells in Graves' hyperthyroidism and ophthalmopathy. Researchers amplified the TCR beta CDR3 regions from RNA transcripts. TCR CDR3 regions were first amplified by RT-PCR with HTBI primers. TCRdb reprocessed the multiplex PCR reads with MiXCR, giving one entry per CDR3 protein. This sample carries hundreds of thousands of distinct CDR3 sequences, roughly 21% of them seen once, and the ten largest clones take about half. Specimen: blood. The receptors were gathered from a man aged 40-49 years with Graves' ophthalmopathy.

The chain recombines TRBV10-1 with TRBJ1-1; D unresolved. The germline gives CDR1 WNHNN, CDR2 SYGVQD (reference sequence). Between the trimmed V and J ends, which lost 7 bases and 0 bases, there was a span of 9 bases. CDR3 length: 13 residues. CDR3 nucleotides: TGCGCCAGCAATGACGGAGTGAACACTGAAGCTTTCTTT. Its protein is CASNDGVNTEAFF.

This clonotype was seen a handful of times. The chain combines TRBV11-2 with TRBJ2-5, with 7 bases fitting TRBD2. There are 15 residues in the CDR3. V lost 0 bases, J lost 5 bases, and 6 bases stayed unmatched. Germline CDR1 SGHAT, CDR2 FQNNGV. CDR3 nucleotide sequence: TGTGCCAGCAGCTTAGACGCGGGGAGGGTGGAGACCCAGTACTTC. Translated: CASSLDAGRVETQYF.

The chain employs TRBV11-2 and TRBJ1-4; D call uncertain. Looked up from germline, CDR1 is SGHAT and CDR2 is FQNNGV. Trimming left V 5 bases short and J 4 bases short, with 8 bases between. The CDR3 is 13 amino acids. The CDR3 DNA reads as TGTGCCAGCAGCCGGGGAAATAATGAAAAACTGTTTTTT. It specifies CASSRGNNEKLFF.

This clonotype was seen repeatedly, ten times or more. The V gene is TRBV7-8, the J gene TRBJ2-1; 8 nucleotides agree with TRBD2. CDR3 length: 16 residues. Trimming cost V 5 bases and J 2 bases; bases outside gene matches: 8. Germline assignment: CDR1 SGHVS and CDR2 FQNEAQ. This chain's CDR3 is CASSLFSGITYNEQFF. CDR3 in DNA: TGTGCCAGCAGCCTCTTTAGCGGGATTACCTACAATGAGCAGTTCTTC.

The J gene is TRBJ2-7, the V gene TRBV29-1, with a possible D match to TRBD1 (6 bases). V was trimmed by 4 bases and J by 5 bases, leaving 6 bases between them. The CDR3 is 10 amino acids. CDR1 and CDR2 from the germline V gene are SQVTM and ANQGSEA. The chain's CDR3 is CSVGTDEQYF. The DNA for the CDR3 is TGCAGCGTTGGGACAGACGAGCAGTACTTC.

The chain joins TRBV6-2 or TRBV6-3 to TRBJ1-1; D uncertain. Looked up from germline, CDR1 is MNHEY and CDR2 is SVGEGT. Trimming took 7 bases from V and 3 from J, leaving 12 bases between them. The CDR3 is 13 residues long. The DNA of the CDR3 is TGTGCCAGCACGCAGGCTGGAGACACTGAAGCTTTCTTT. Protein: CASTQAGDTEAFF.